The next 26 T cell receptor beta chains were all read from a single sample in a study of a mutant IDH1 vaccine in newly diagnosed glioma. These TCRs are of unknown antigen specificity. Using immunoSEQ multiplex PCR, the repertoire was profiled, and TCRdb retains in-frame clones only, with some absent. The sample yields tens of thousands of clones, less than 90% seen once. Specified time point: week 47, end of study. Alongside topical imiquimod, each dose of vaccine comprised 300 ug of mutant IDH1 20-mer peptide. This material consisted of PBMCs, taken from a glioma patient whose treatment included an IDH1 peptide vaccine. These receptors were collected from a woman between 45 and 65 years old with glioma.

This clone was observed once. J is TRBJ2-1 and V is TRBV19; 8 bases agree with TRBD2. CDR1 and CDR2 (germline): LNHDA, SQIVND (reference sequence). V shed 4 bases and J 2 bases; nucleotides not matched to a gene: 7. The CDR3 extends over 16 amino acids. The CDR3: CASSTPGAGAYNEQFF. The DNA for the CDR3 is TGTGCCAGTAGTACTCCCGGAGCGGGGGCCTACAATGAGCAGTTCTTC.

The sample holds a few counts of this clone. The gene calls are TRBV5-1 and TRBJ1-1; D might be TRBD1 (6 bases). V lost 0 bases and J lost 6, with 18 bases in between. The CDR3 covers 16 residues. Germline V gene data show CDR1 as SGHRS and CDR2 as YFSETQ. CDR3 bases: TGCGCCAGCAGCTTGGCGACCGGGGGGGCAGGGGCTGAAGCTTTCTTT. Its protein is CASSLATGGAGAEAFF. Together with reference TRBV5-1 and TRBJ1-1, the CDR3 gives the full variable domain: KAGVTQTPRYLIKTRGQQVTLSCSPISGHRSVSWYQQTPGQGLQFLFEYFSETQRNKGNFPGRFSGRQFSNSRSEMNVSTLELGDSALYLCASSLATGGAGAEAFFGQGTRLTVV.

The V call is TRBV19, the J call TRBJ1-5; D ambiguous. Germline values: CDR1 LNHDA, CDR2 SQIVND (reference sequence). The germline V and J ends were trimmed by 3 bases and 3 bases, with 9 bases remaining between them. The CDR3 runs 14 residues. The CDR3 loop reads CASSMGAANQPQHF. The CDR3 DNA is TGTGCCAGTAGTATGGGAGCCGCCAATCAGCCCCAGCATTTT.

This clone was detected a few times. The chain carries TRBV27 and TRBJ2-2, with D tentatively TRBD2 (5 bases). Trimming took 5 bases from V and 6 from J, leaving 10 bases between them. This CDR3 region has 13 residues. The germline V gene has CDR1 MNHEY and CDR2 SMNVEV (reference sequence). The CDR3, as DNA: TGTGCCAGCAGTCCGCCAGCGGCCGGGGAGCTGTTTTTT. Translated: CASSPPAAGELFF.

This sequence joins TRBV27 and TRBJ1-1, with TRBD1 as a possible D gene (6 bases). CDR1 MNHEY and CDR2 SMNVEV come from the germline V gene (reference sequence). This CDR3 contains 15 residues. Trimming removed 6 bases at V and 10 bases at J, with 24 bases between. The DNA of the CDR3 is TGTGCCAGCAGGTTACTGACAGGCGGCCGGGATATAGCTTTCTTT. Protein product: CASRLLTGGRDIAFF.

This chain joins TRBV5-1 and TRBJ2-1; perhaps D is TRBD1 or TRBD2 (7 bases each). V was pared by 2 bases and J by 6 bases, with 12 bases between. The germline V gene encodes CDR1 SGHRS and CDR2 YFSETQ. The CDR3 has 14 residues. The CDR3 reads CASSFQGEGNEQFF. CDR3 nucleotide sequence: TGCGCCAGCAGCTTTCAGGGGGAGGGCAATGAGCAGTTCTTC.

The gene calls are TRBV30 and TRBJ1-2, with a possible D match to TRBD1 (6 bases). The CDR3 runs to 12 residues. V lost 2 bases, J lost 8 bases, and 12 bases lay in between. Germline CDR1 and CDR2: GTSNPN and SVGIG (reference sequence). The CDR3 DNA reads as TGTGCCTGGAGTCGACAGGCTCTGGGCTACACCTTC. It yields the protein CAWSRQALGYTF.

This clone was seen a handful of times. V gene TRBV5-1 combines with J gene TRBJ2-7; 8 bases map to TRBD1. The length of the CDR3 is 14 residues. Germline CDR1 SGHRS, CDR2 YFSETQ. J lost 1 base, V lost 4 bases, and 4 bases had no gene match. The CDR3: CASSRGQESYEQYF. The CDR3 DNA reads TGCGCCAGCAGCCGGGGACAGGAGTCCTACGAGCAGTACTTC.

The chain links TRBV25-1 to TRBJ2-3, with D possibly matching TRBD2 (7 bases). V was clipped by 3 bases and J by 2 bases, with 12 bases between them. Germline V lookup: CDR1 MGHDK, CDR2 SYGVNS. This CDR3 contains 15 residues. In DNA form, the CDR3 reads TGTGCCAGCAGTGACAGGCGGGGGCCCACAGATACGCAGTATTTT. Protein product: CASSDRRGPTDTQYF. The full variable domain, in which reference TRBV25-1 and TRBJ2-3 provide the parts outside the CDR3, is EADIYQTPRYLVIGTGKKITLECSQTMGHDKMYWYQQDPGMELHLIHYSYGVNSTEKGDLSSESTVSRIRTEHFPLTLESARPSHTSQYLCASSDRRGPTDTQYFGPGTRLTVL.

This clone was recorded once. The gene calls are TRBV4-1 and TRBJ2-7, with D possibly being TRBD1 or TRBD2 (7 bases each). CDR1 and CDR2 from the germline V gene are MGHRA and YSYEKL. V dropped 0 bases and J dropped 5 bases, with 23 bases sitting between them. CDR3 length: 18 amino acids. The DNA of the CDR3 is TGCGCCAGCAGCCAAGAGTCTTCCGGGAGGACAGGTTCCCACGAGCAGTACTTC. Its translation is CASSQESSGRTGSHEQYF.

This sequence joins TRBV28 and TRBJ1-5; D remains ambiguous. The CDR3 sequence is 13 residues long. Trimming cost V 10 bases and J 0 bases, with 10 bases left between them. The germline CDR1 and CDR2 sequences are MDHEN and SYDVKM. Written as DNA, the CDR3 is TGTGCCACCCTACGACTTAGCAATCAGCCCCAGCATTTT. It encodes CATLRLSNQPQHF.

CDR3 region: CASSFWRGLINEKLFF. The CDR3 region has the DNA TGTGCCAGCAGTTTCTGGAGGGGGTTGATCAATGAAAAACTGTTTTTT. The V and J genes are TRBV27 and TRBJ1-4; D possibly corresponds to TRBD1 (6 bases). V lost 3 bases and J 5 bases, leaving 16 bases between the germline ends. Germline CDR1 and CDR2: MNHEY and SMNVEV (reference sequence). This CDR3 is 16 amino acids long.

Only one count was recorded for this clone. The chain carries TRBV5-1 and TRBJ1-2; 8 positions match TRBD1. J was trimmed by 8 bases and V by 4 bases; bases with no gene match: 19. Germline V CDR1 and CDR2: SGHRS, YFSETQ. The CDR3 runs to 17 residues. CDR3 sequence: CASSRTQNRGEGGGYTF. The CDR3 region has the DNA TGCGCCAGCAGCCGCACCCAGAACAGGGGGGAGGGAGGCGGCTACACCTTC.

This chain's CDR3 is CASSVGGQDTEAFF. CDR3 nucleotide sequence: TGTGCCAGCAGCGTAGGAGGACAGGACACTGAAGCTTTCTTT. The V gene is TRBV9, the J gene TRBJ1-1; TRBD1 agrees at 7 bases. V shed 0 bases, J shed 3 bases, and the junction held 2 bases outside the gene matches. Germline V gene data show CDR1 as SGDLS and CDR2 as YYNGEE. The CDR3 contains 14 residues.

The chain couples TRBV7-9 to TRBJ1-2; 7 bases fit TRBD1. Germline assignment: CDR1 SEHNR and CDR2 FQNEAQ (reference sequence). This CDR3 comprises 13 residues. Trimming took 4 bases from V and 8 from J; bases not matched to a gene: 7. CDR3 loop: CASSSDRPVGYTF. The CDR3 coding sequence is TGTGCCAGCAGCTCGGACAGGCCTGTCGGCTACACCTTC.

The chain uses TRBV7-2 and TRBJ2-1; no firm D call. The CDR3 covers 14 residues. Deletions cut 2 bases from V and 6 bases from J, with 11 bases between. CDR1 SGHTA and CDR2 FQGNSA come from the germline V gene. The CDR3 spells CASSLFFRANEQFF. The DNA of the CDR3 is TGTGCCAGCAGCTTATTTTTTCGTGCCAATGAGCAGTTCTTC.

This clone has a handful of counts. The chain uses TRBV4-3 and TRBJ1-1; 7 nucleotides align to TRBD1. The CDR3 extends over 16 amino acids. V lost 0 bases, J lost 3 bases, and 7 bases stayed unmatched. Germline CDR1 is LGHNA and CDR2 is YSLEER. In DNA form, the CDR3 reads TGCGCCAGCAGCCAAGAAGAGGGGAGGGGGCACACTGAAGCTTTCTTT. Encoded protein: CASSQEEGRGHTEAFF.

The genes are TRBV2 and TRBJ2-7; either TRBD1 or TRBD2 may supply D (5 bases each). Germline loops: CDR1 SNHLY, CDR2 FYNNEI. The CDR3 is 15 amino acids. Trimming cost V 2 bases and J 5 bases, with 16 bases left between them. CDR3: CASSEWGRVVDEQYF. CDR3 bases: TGTGCCAGCAGTGAATGGGGACGGGTGGTCGACGAGCAGTACTTC.

V and J are TRBV5-1 and TRBJ2-1; unclear D gene. Trimming pared 5 bases from V and 5 bases from J, leaving 17 bases between. CDR3 length: 15 amino acids. CDR1 and CDR2 from the germline V gene are SGHRS and YFSETQ. This CDR3 reads CASSPLTTKDNEQFF. CDR3 nucleotides: TGCGCCAGCAGTCCTCTTACTACTAAAGACAATGAGCAGTTCTTC.

This sequence joins TRBV28 and TRBJ1-2; TRBD1 is a possible D gene (5 bases). Per germline, CDR1 MDHEN and CDR2 SYDVKM. This CDR3 is built from 12 residues. The V end lost 3 bases, the J end lost 8 bases, and 10 bases lay between the germline ends. The CDR3 is CASSFRVGGYTF. The CDR3 coding sequence is TGTGCCAGCAGTTTCAGGGTAGGCGGCTACACCTTC.

In its sample, this clone was seen once. The chain uses TRBV5-1 and TRBJ1-2; no clear D gene. Germline V CDR1 and CDR2: SGHRS, YFSETQ. The CDR3 totals 15 residues. Trimming removed 0 bases at V and 2 bases at J, with 11 bases between. The DNA for the CDR3 is TGCGCCAGCAGCTTGGGTCCCAATTCGAACTATGGCTACACCTTC. Amino acid sequence: CASSLGPNSNYGYTF.

The gene calls are TRBV27 and TRBJ2-7; D remains ambiguous. The V end lost 4 bases, the J end lost 11 bases, and 18 bases lay between the germline ends. Germline CDR1 is MNHEY and CDR2 is SMNVEV (reference sequence). The CDR3 has 13 amino acids. This chain's CDR3 is CASSYKPELGEYF. The CDR3 DNA is TGTGCCAGCAGTTACAAGCCCGAGCTTGGGGAGTACTTC.

CDR3 region: CASSKGQGPAGEDLGGIYYGYTF. CDR3 in DNA: TGTGCCAGCAGCAAGGGACAGGGCCCTGCAGGGGAGGATCTTGGAGGCATTTACTATGGCTACACCTTC. This chain connects TRBV21-1 to TRBJ1-2; the table's D call of TRBD1 was not tested on the DNA. TRBV21-1 is listed as a pseudogene. The CDR3 is 23 residues long.

The rearrangement links TRBV23-1 to TRBJ2-7; D unresolved. TRBV23-1 is known as an ORF, though its function is uncertain. The CDR3 is 15 residues long. V was cut by 0 bases and J by 0 bases, with 9 bases left in between. CDR3 region: CASSQSTTASYEQYF. CDR3 DNA sequence: TGCGCCAGCAGTCAATCGACAACGGCCTCCTACGAGCAGTACTTC.

This chain joins TRBV19 and TRBJ2-7; 8 bases map to TRBD1. The CDR3 is made up of 15 amino acids. V lost 6 bases, J lost 3 bases, and 10 bases stayed unmatched. Germline V lookup: CDR1 LNHDA, CDR2 SQIVND (reference sequence). The CDR3 protein is CASSPGTGGNYEQYF. The CDR3 DNA is TGTGCCAGTAGCCCCGGGACAGGAGGAAACTACGAGCAGTACTTC.

V and J are TRBV2 and TRBJ2-7, with TRBD1 identical over 9 bases. CDR3 length: 14 amino acids. The V gene end was trimmed by 8 bases and the J gene end by 3 bases; junction bases not matched to a gene: 8. Germline V gene lookup returns CDR1 SNHLY and CDR2 FYNNEI. In DNA form, the CDR3 reads TGTGCCAGCGATGGCGGGACAGGGCTCTACGAGCAGTACTTC. The encoded protein is CASDGGTGLYEQYF.